Below are 30 T cell receptor beta chains sequenced from a single sample in a study of shared clonotypes between healthy human individuals. Clones were sequenced by immunoSEQ multiplex PCR, and TCRdb holds only the in-frame ones, with some missing. This table has under 1,100,000 clones, around 74% appearing once. The specimen was memory CD4+ T cells sorted from blood. This sample's subset: CD45RA-negative fraction. The receptors originated from a young man in good health.

V is TRBV29-1 and J is TRBJ2-5; D is possibly TRBD2 (7 bases). The CDR3 is 12 amino acids. Between the trimmed V and J ends, which lost 7 bases and 5 bases, there was a span of 14 bases. Germline loops: CDR1 SQVTM, CDR2 ANQGSEA. CDR3 nucleotide sequence: TGCAGCGCCCTAGGGAGGGGGGAGACCCAGTACTTC. It is translated as CSALGRGETQYF.

This rearrangement joins TRBV4-1 to TRBJ2-7, with TRBD2 matching 9 bases. From germline, CDR1 is MGHRA and CDR2 YSYEKL. V was pared by 1 base and J by 5 bases, with 9 bases of the junction left unmatched. The CDR3 spans 16 residues. CDR3 DNA sequence: TGCGCCAGCAGCCAAGCCCTGGGTAGCGGGAGCCACGAGCAGTACTTC. Translation: CASSQALGSGSHEQYF.

V usage is TRBV2 and J usage is TRBJ1-2; the D gene is possibly TRBD1 (5 bases). The germline CDR1 and CDR2 sequences are SNHLY and FYNNEI. V was shortened by 1 base and J by 4 bases, with 16 bases between the two germline ends. The CDR3 totals 16 residues. CDR3 in amino acids: CASSEVGTRGFYGYTF. CDR3 nucleotide sequence: TGTGCCAGCAGTGAAGTGGGGACCCGGGGGTTCTATGGCTACACCTTC.

A few counts support this clone. The J gene is TRBJ2-7, the V gene TRBV27; maybe TRBD2 (6 bases). CDR3 length: 14 amino acids. V lost 5 bases to trimming and J lost 5 bases, with 16 bases between them. Germline V CDR1 and CDR2: MNHEY, SMNVEV (reference sequence). CDR3 nucleotides: TGTGCCAGCAGTGTACCGGGACTCGGGGACGAGCAGTACTTC. Its translation is CASSVPGLGDEQYF.

V is TRBV30 and J is TRBJ2-2; D is perhaps TRBD1 or TRBD2 (6 bases each). Per germline, CDR1 GTSNPN and CDR2 SVGIG (reference sequence). The CDR3 totals 15 residues. V lost 1 base to trimming and J lost 7 bases, with 16 bases between them. CDR3: CAWSGKGGLGGELFF. CDR3 DNA sequence: TGTGCCTGGAGTGGAAAAGGGGGGCTCGGCGGGGAGCTGTTTTTT. Supplemented by reference TRBV30 and TRBJ2-2, the full variable domain reads SQTIHQWPATLVQPVGSPLSLECTVEGTSNPNLYWYRQAAGRGLQLLFYSVGIGQISSEVPQNLSASRPQDRQFILSSKKLLLSDSGFYLCAWSGKGGLGGELFFGEGSRLTVL.

In this sample, this clone turned up a few times. J is TRBJ1-1 and V is TRBV4-1, with 11 bases fitting TRBD1. V was clipped by 0 bases and J by 4 bases; unmatched bases: 10. This CDR3 region has 18 residues. The germline V gene encodes CDR1 MGHRA and CDR2 YSYEKL. The CDR3 here is CASSQDPDRGLSSTEAFF. The DNA for the CDR3 is TGCGCCAGCAGCCAAGATCCGGACAGGGGGCTATCCAGCACTGAAGCTTTCTTT.

The rearrangement uses TRBV12-5 and TRBJ2-3, with 8 bases identical to TRBD2. The V gene's germline CDR1 is LGHNT and CDR2 FRNRAP. This CDR3 spans 16 amino acids. Germline trimming cut 0 bases from V and 4 bases from J; bases unmatched to any gene: 6. The CDR3: CASGLVVAGGPDTQYF. CDR3 nucleotide sequence: TGTGCTAGTGGTTTGGTAGTCGCGGGAGGACCAGATACGCAGTATTTT.

The chain joins TRBV18 to TRBJ2-5, with 10 bases matching TRBD2. The CDR3 covers 14 residues. In germline, CDR1 is KGHSH, CDR2 LQKENI. Trimming cost V 2 bases and J 7 bases; bases outside gene matches: 4. The CDR3 DNA reads TGTGCCAGCTCACCAGGGACTAGCGAAGGGACCCAGTACTTC. Its translation: CASSPGTSEGTQYF.

In the case of this clone: A much larger clone lies one base from this, so it may be a read error. The V gene is TRBV7-2, the J gene TRBJ2-7; D is undetermined. The CDR3 consists of 11 residues. The germline V gene encodes CDR1 SGHTA and CDR2 FQGNSA. CDR3 nucleotide sequence: TGTGCCGGCAGCTTAGCAGCCGAGCAGTACTTC. Residues: CAGSLAAEQYF.

This chain uses TRBV5-5 with TRBJ1-1; no definite D call. The V gene's germline CDR1 is SGHKS and CDR2 YYEKEE (reference sequence). Trimming removed 0 bases from V and 2 bases from J, with 11 bases in between. CDR3 length: 15 amino acids. The chain's CDR3 is CASSLGHRGNTEAFF. CDR3 DNA: TGTGCCAGCAGCTTGGGGCATCGGGGTAACACTGAAGCTTTCTTT.

The chain uses TRBV18 and TRBJ1-6, with TRBD1 matching 10 bases. Germline assignment: CDR1 KGHSH and CDR2 LQKENI. Germline trimming cut 6 bases from V and 7 bases from J; bases unmatched to any gene: 15. This CDR3 is built from 18 residues. The CDR3 region is CASSRQGAQAPTNSPLHF. The CDR3 DNA sequence: TGTGCCAGCTCCCGACAGGGGGCCCAAGCCCCGACGAATTCACCCCTCCACTTT.

With regard to this clone: Distinct nucleotide sequences in the sample also encode this CDR3. The chain links TRBV29-1 to TRBJ2-7, with D possibly being TRBD1 or TRBD2 (5 bases each). The length of the CDR3 is 12 residues. Germline V CDR1 and CDR2: SQVTM, ANQGSEA. V was trimmed by 6 bases and J by 2 bases, leaving 11 bases between them. DNA for the CDR3: TGCAGCGTGGGGGACGGGACCTACGAGCAGTACTTC. Protein product: CSVGDGTYEQYF.

The chain combines TRBV10-3 with TRBJ2-3; 8 positions match TRBD1. CDR1 is ENHRY and CDR2 is SYGVKD in the germline V gene. This CDR3 is 14 amino acids long. V lost 9 bases and J lost 2; bases outside the gene matches: 7. The CDR3 sequence is CAIGQGLNTDTQYF. The DNA of the CDR3 is TGTGCCATTGGACAGGGCCTCAACACAGATACGCAGTATTTT.

The gene calls are TRBV7-2 and TRBJ2-3; no reliable D call. The CDR3 totals 11 residues. V gave up 8 bases and J gave up 7 bases, with 10 bases separating them. Per the germline V gene, CDR1 is SGHTA and CDR2 is FQGNSA. The CDR3 sequence is CASPSSYTQYF. The CDR3 coding sequence is TGTGCCAGCCCTTCTTCTTATACGCAGTATTTT.

This clone turned up a few times. V usage is TRBV19 and J usage is TRBJ1-3, with 7 bases fitting TRBD1. The CDR3 contains 14 residues. V was clipped by 5 bases and J by 2 bases; unmatched bases: 3. From germline, CDR1 is LNHDA and CDR2 SQIVND (reference sequence). CDR3 residues: CASSPTGAGNTIYF. The CDR3 DNA reads as TGTGCCAGTAGTCCCACAGGGGCTGGAAACACCATATATTTT.

This chain uses TRBV2 with TRBJ1-4; 8 nucleotides match TRBD1. This CDR3 spans 15 amino acids. The germline V gene encodes CDR1 SNHLY and CDR2 FYNNEI. The V segment lost 6 bases and the J segment 1 base; nucleotides outside the gene matches: 4. This CDR3 is CASRLGQGTNEKLFF. The CDR3 DNA follows: TGTGCCAGCAGATTAGGACAGGGAACTAATGAAAAACTGTTTTTT.

This clone was observed a single time. Here the CDR3 DNA reads TGTGCCAGCAGGGGCGACAGGATCACAGATACGCAGTATTTT. Translating gives CASRGDRITDTQYF. The chain combines TRBV6-5 with TRBJ2-3; TRBD1 might be the D (6 bases). V shed 6 bases and J shed 2 bases, with 12 bases lying between them. The CDR3 sequence is 14 residues long. Germline assignment: CDR1 MNHEY and CDR2 SVGAGI.

This clone was detected only a few times. The germline gene is not matched at one end of the junction; a read error may be the cause. The chain has TRBV7-7 and TRBJ2-1, with D tentatively TRBD2 (5 bases). This CDR3 contains 16 residues. The germline V gene encodes CDR1 SSHAT and CDR2 FNYEAQ (reference sequence). CDR3 in amino acids: CASSLTGPGPGNEQFF. CDR3 DNA sequence: TGTGCTAGCAGCTTAACTGGACCCGGTCCGGGGAATGAGCAGTTCTTC.

This rearrangement joins TRBV7-9 to TRBJ2-3, with D possibly TRBD2 on 5 matching bases. CDR3 length: 14 residues. Trimming cost V 5 bases and J 0 bases, with 9 bases left between them. From germline, CDR1 is SEHNR and CDR2 FQNEAQ (reference sequence). This CDR3 is CASSARTSTDTQYF. DNA for the CDR3: TGTGCCAGCAGCGCCCGGACTAGCACAGATACGCAGTATTTT.

This clone was seen a handful of times. The V and J genes are TRBV30 and TRBJ1-5; weak D call: TRBD1 (6 bases). This CDR3 region has 11 residues. Trimming stripped 0 bases from V and 11 bases from J, with 8 bases between. The germline CDR1 and CDR2 sequences are GTSNPN and SVGIG (reference sequence). CDR3 sequence: CAWSVGGAQHF. The DNA for the CDR3 is TGTGCCTGGAGTGTAGGGGGGGCCCAGCATTTT.

This clone showed up just once. The chain uses TRBV5-1 and TRBJ1-2, with D unclear. Per the germline V gene, CDR1 is SGHRS and CDR2 is YFSETQ. V lost 3 bases and J 1 base, leaving 13 bases between the germline ends. The CDR3 is 15 residues long. The CDR3 region has the DNA TGCGCCAGCAGCTGGGGAGGCAGTCTTAACTATGGCTACACCTTC. Its translation is CASSWGGSLNYGYTF.

This clone was seen at least ten times. The chain is built from TRBV10-2 and TRBJ2-7; D is unclear. The CDR3 runs 14 residues. The ends were cut back, 0 bases at V and 6 bases at J, with 12 bases in the middle. The V gene's germline CDR1 is WSHSY and CDR2 SAAADI. The DNA for the CDR3 is TGCGCCAGCAGTGAGTCAGGACCTACGGGCGAGCAGTACTTC. Translating gives CASSESGPTGEQYF.

The CDR3 DNA reads TGTGCCAGCCACAGGGTATGGGGGACTGAAGCTTTCTTT. Translating gives CASHRVWGTEAFF. The V gene is TRBV28, the J gene TRBJ1-1; maybe TRBD1 (6 bases). The germline CDR1 and CDR2 sequences are MDHEN and SYDVKM. This CDR3 has 13 residues. Deletions cut 8 bases from V and 5 bases from J, with 15 bases between.

In this sample, this clone turned up many times. In nucleotides, the CDR3 is TGTGCCAGCAGCTTACTCCGACAGGGGTTAGACGAGCAGTACTTC. It specifies CASSLLRQGLDEQYF. The J gene is TRBJ2-7, the V gene TRBV13; 8 nucleotides match TRBD1. Losses at the gene ends were 2 bases for V and 5 bases for J; bases not matched to a gene: 8. The V gene's germline CDR1 is PRHDT and CDR2 FYEKMQ (reference sequence). CDR3 length: 15 amino acids.

The V gene is TRBV27, the J gene TRBJ2-7; 12 positions agree with TRBD2. CDR1 is MNHEY, CDR2 SMNVEV, per germline (reference sequence). The J segment lost 4 bases and the V segment lost 5 bases, leaving 3 bases of the junction unmatched. This CDR3 contains 14 residues. In nucleotides, the CDR3 is TGTGCCAGCAGTAGAACTAGCGGGGGGTACGAGCAGTACTTC. Translating it yields CASSRTSGGYEQYF.

V usage is TRBV2 and J usage is TRBJ1-3; D remains unclear. The CDR3 length is 15 residues. Trimming removed 8 bases from V and 5 bases from J, with 19 bases in between. Germline V gene lookup returns CDR1 SNHLY and CDR2 FYNNEI. CDR3 sequence (DNA): TGTGCCAGCGGACCTTCCGTGGAGGAAAGAAACACCATATATTTT. Amino acid sequence: CASGPSVEERNTIYF.

This sequence joins TRBV6-1 and TRBJ2-7; D gene unclear. The CDR3 runs 11 residues. Germline-derived CDR1 and CDR2 are MNHNS and SASEGT. V shed 5 bases and J shed 6 bases, with 8 bases lying between them. CDR3 sequence reads: CASSPRSEQYF. The DNA of the CDR3 is TGTGCCAGCAGTCCAAGGTCCGAGCAGTACTTC.

This chain links TRBV10-1 with TRBJ2-7; D is unresolved. The CDR3 extends over 16 amino acids. The V end lost 8 bases, the J end lost 6 bases, and 26 bases lay between the germline ends. CDR1 and CDR2 (germline): WNHNN, SYGVQD (reference sequence). The CDR3 region has the DNA TGCGCCAGCCCTCGCCCGGACGAGGAATTCGTCCCCGAGCAGTACTTC. Translating it yields CASPRPDEEFVPEQYF.

The chain recombines TRBV11-2 with TRBJ2-1; a weak D match, TRBD2 (6 bases). The V end lost 8 bases, the J end lost 2 bases, and 19 bases lay between the germline ends. The germline gives CDR1 SGHAT, CDR2 FQNNGV. The CDR3 length is 16 residues. The chain's CDR3 is CASGFPSSGTYNEQFF. The CDR3 DNA sequence: TGTGCCAGCGGATTCCCTAGTAGCGGAACCTACAATGAGCAGTTCTTC.

This clone was recorded only once. This chain links TRBV10-2 with TRBJ1-3; D ambiguous. In germline, CDR1 is WSHSY, CDR2 SAAADI. Between the trimmed V and J ends, which lost 2 bases and 2 bases, there was a span of 7 bases. CDR3 length: 14 residues. The CDR3 sequence is CASSEQSTGNTIYF. The CDR3 DNA reads TGCGCCAGCAGTGAGCAGTCAACTGGAAACACCATATATTTT.